This TCR beta chain was documented in a study of human T cells and chemical hapten exposure. The germline gives CDR1 ENHRY, CDR2 SYGVKD. The V segment lost 6 bases and the J segment 5 bases; nucleotides outside the gene matches: 6. CDR3 length equals 14 residues. Findings and caveats of the study: With DPC sensitization, TCRs exceeding 1 in 1000 frequency showed no change. PT1 expanded TCR counts and patch test score correlated positively.

This clonotype was observed at least ten times. What it binds is unknown. Unique molecular identifiers were attached to individual cDNA molecules within the library. One entry per CDR3 protein results from TCRdb running MiXCR on the RACE reads. The table includes fewer than 45,000 distinct CDR3 sequences, approximately 3.6% detected once. The time point here: patch test 1, 2 weeks after DPC sensitization. Treatment noted: therapeutic diphenylcyclopropenone sensitization with weekly scalp DPC. Before extraction, the whole blood was not fractionated, and total RNA was taken from it. Patch tests were applied only after blood draws.

The source was whole blood, collected in connection with sensitization to the hapten diphenylcyclopropenone (DPC). The J gene is TRBJ2-7, the V gene TRBV10-3; 11 nucleotides line up with TRBD1. The source is a man aged 50 to 59 with alopecia areata. Some clones in this sample may be carry-over from other donors' samples. The CDR3 coding sequence is TGTGCCATCAGCTCGGGACAGGGGGTCCACGAGCAGTACTTC. It codes for CAISSGQGVHEQYF.